In this sample, the clone carrying this T cell receptor (beta chain) turned up a few times. What it binds is unknown. Via MiXCR, TCRdb re-called the RT-PCR reads, giving one row per CDR3 protein. Of about 500,000 distinct CDR3 sequences in the sample, 16% were seen once. This CDR3 comprises 14 residues. Germline CDR1 and CDR2: LNHNV and YYDKDF (reference sequence). The ends were cut back, 1 base at V and 2 bases at J, with 8 bases in the middle. The data belong to a study of response to subunit inactivated influenza vaccine. Study findings and constraints: Researchers suggested that each seasonal influenza vaccination recruits few new T cells.

The chain combines TRBV15 with TRBJ2-5; D is perhaps TRBD2 (6 bases). This sequence was found in a man in his fifties or sixties who received an inactivated influenza vaccine. This sample comprised CD4+ T cells sorted from PBMCs, obtained roughly 24 months after vaccination. CDR3 DNA: TGTGCCACCAGCAGAGGTGGACTACAAGAGACCCAGTACTTC. This codes for CATSRGGLQETQYF.